This TCR beta chain was observed in a study of shared clonotypes between healthy human individuals. V lost 0 bases and J lost 7; bases outside the gene matches: 9. The CDR3 spans 16 residues. The germline V gene has CDR1 SGHRS and CDR2 YFSETQ. In the CD4+ fraction, cells were divided into CD45RA+ naive and CD45RA-negative memory subsets. Some clones are missing from TCRdb's copy, which holds only in-frame ones; the method was immunoSEQ multiplex PCR. Of around 2.5 million clones listed, approximately 93% are singletons. This receptor was taken from a young man in good health. Some clones in this sample may be carry-over from other donors' samples. The V call is TRBV5-1, the J call TRBJ2-1, with 8 bases that match TRBD2. Sample: naive CD4+ T cells from PBMCs. Subset indicated: CD45RA+ positively selected. The CDR3 nucleotides read TGCGCCAGCAGCTTGGGGGGAGCGGGAGTCGGTAATGAGCAGTTCTTC. Encoded protein: CASSLGGAGVGNEQFF.